These T cell receptor beta chains were read from a single sample in a study of blood T cell repertoires in COVID-19. Here immunoSEQ multiplex PCR was the method, and the copy in TCRdb shows in-frame clones only, minus some. Altogether 200,000 to 250,000 clones are present, about 86% being singletons, with the ten largest covering about 9.4%. Sequenced material: peripheral blood. Every receptor here comes from a woman between 50 and 59 years old with COVID-19, enrolled during active disease. Each CDR3 is given with its conserved first and last residue. The order of the fields is V gene, J gene, CDR3 length, clone size, D gene, CDR3 protein, CDR3 DNA. A D gene is named only where the DNA matches it firmly. Size tells how often a clone was seen (once, few, many) or the class of an expanded clone, and some rows leave it out.

>TRBV7-2|TRBJ1-2|14|NA|NA
CASSITDTNYGYTF
TGTGCCAGCAGCATAACGGACACTAACTATGGCTACACCTTC
>TRBV3-1/TRBV3-2|TRBJ2-1|13|NA|NA
CASSQQSYNEQFF
TGTGCCAGCAGCCAGCAGTCCTACAATGAGCAGTTCTTC
>TRBV4-3|TRBJ2-7|15|NA|NA
CASSQEGWAAYEQYF
TGCGCCAGCAGCCAAGAAGGTTGGGCAGCCTACGAGCAGTACTTC
>TRBV6-1|TRBJ2-1|13|few|NA
CASSEKRTSAQFF
TGTGCCAGCAGTGAAAAAAGGACTTCCGCGCAGTTCTTC
>TRBV24-1|TRBJ2-2|18|NA|NA
CATSDLTPGHWNTGELFF
TGTGCCACCAGTGACCTTACTCCGGGACACTGGAACACCGGGGAGCTGTTTTTT
>TRBV7-2|TRBJ2-5|13|few|NA
CASSFMEEETQYF
TGTGCCAGCAGCTTCATGGAGGAGGAGACCCAGTACTTC
>TRBV5-1|TRBJ2-7|17|once|TRBD2
CASSPMVGTSGNYEQYF
TGCGCCAGCAGCCCGATGGTGGGGACTAGCGGGAACTACGAGCAGTACTTC
>TRBV2|TRBJ1-1|14|NA|NA
CALSRTERQTEAFF
TGTGCCCTGAGCCGGACGGAGCGGCAGACTGAAGCTTTCTTT
>TRBV2|TRBJ1-2|10|NA|NA
CASSGLEYTF
TGTGCCAGCAGCGGGTTGGAGTACACCTTC
>TRBV6-2/TRBV6-3|TRBJ2-5|15|once|NA
CASSYSRFNQETQYF
TGTGCCAGCAGTTACTCCAGGTTTAACCAGGAGACCCAGTACTTC
>TRBV25-1|TRBJ2-3|14|NA|NA
CASSATGRSDTQYF
TGTGCCAGCAGTGCGACAGGTCGTTCAGATACGCAGTATTTT
>TRBV30|TRBJ1-3|14|NA|NA
CAWSVGGSGNTIYF
TGTGCCTGGAGTGTCGGGGGCTCTGGAAACACCATATATTTT
>TRBV5-1|TRBJ2-5|13|NA|TRBD1
CASSSGQGTTQYF
TGCGCCAGCAGCTCCGGACAGGGGACGACCCAGTACTTC
>TRBV27|TRBJ2-6|15|NA|NA
CASSPVISGANVLTF
TGTGCCAGCAGTCCCGTAATCTCTGGGGCCAACGTCCTGACTTTC
>TRBV6-5|TRBJ2-2|15|NA|TRBD1
CASRRDRGRTGELFF
TGTGCCAGCAGAAGGGACAGGGGTCGCACCGGGGAGCTGTTTTTT
>TRBV28|TRBJ1-1|14|NA|NA
CASTRGGIATEAFF
TGTGCCAGCACCAGGGGAGGGATCGCCACTGAAGCTTTCTTT
>TRBV15|TRBJ2-6|16|once|NA
CATSRGGISGANVLTF
TGTGCCACCAGCAGAGGAGGGATCTCTGGGGCCAACGTCCTGACTTTC